This T cell receptor beta chain was sequenced for a study of blood T cell repertoires in COVID-19. The assay was immunoSEQ multiplex PCR, and TCRdb's table has in-frame clones only and misses some. The sample consists of more than 150,000 clones, roughly nine tenths of them appearing once. The germline V gene has CDR1 MNHNS and CDR2 SASEGT. The CDR3 covers 15 residues. V lost 2 bases to trimming and J lost 3 bases, with 11 bases between them. The chain is built from TRBV6-1 and TRBJ1-5; D unclear. This TCR was recovered from an older man with active or convalescent COVID-19. The material sequenced was peripheral blood. The CDR3 here is CASSESGGPNQPQHF. CDR3 nucleotides: TGTGCCAGCAGTGAAAGCGGTGGCCCCAATCAGCCCCAGCATTTT.